This TCR beta chain was recorded in a study of metastatic and nonmetastatic thyroid tumors. Study-level background: A comparison of repertoires was made across blood and tumor or nodule tissue from malignant and benign thyroid patients.

Germline CDR1 and CDR2: SNHLY and FYNNEI. This CDR3 spans 14 amino acids. Authors' processing steps: The authors used CDR3 differences across clinicopathological groups to build a distant-metastasis classifier for papillary thyroid cancer. TCRdb re-clonotyped the PCR reads through MiXCR. In this record, the V and J calls reflect TCRdb's handling and not the investigators' own analysis. Of 25,000 to 30,000 clones listed, 20% to 25% are singletons. Each patient came to thyroid surgery without any prior treatment (of any kind). This clone has a handful of counts. The antigen is undetermined. One end of the junction is discordant with germline, which a read error may explain. Study conclusions and caveats: It was reported that TCR beta diversity was significantly higher in malignant thyroid tumors than benign nodules, in blood and tumor.

Sequencing was carried out using blood. This clonotype originated in a female donor with papillary thyroid cancer or a benign thyroid nodule (not recorded which). Some clones in this sample may be carry-over from other donors' samples. This chain connects TRBV2 to TRBJ2-5, with D perhaps matching TRBD2 (5 bases). The CDR3 DNA follows: TGTGCCAGCAGTGGAGGAGGAGGCCAAGATACCCAGTACTTC. Its protein is CASSGGGGQDTQYF.